This T cell receptor (beta chain) stems from a study of shared clonotypes between healthy human individuals. This CDR3 is built from 15 residues. V shed 4 bases and J 4 bases; nucleotides not matched to a gene: 6. CDR1 and CDR2 from the germline V gene are SGDLS and YYNGEE. As handled by the study authors: Junction-only immunoSEQ data arrived without quality scores, meaning filtering differed. Assay used: immunoSEQ multiplex PCR; TCRdb lists only in-frame clones, some missing. The V and J calls and the clone size are those of that table, but D and trimming were determined from the DNA. Of about 1 million clones in the sample, around four fifths were seen once.

Specimen: memory CD4+ T cells sorted from blood. The subset was: CD45RA-negative fraction. V is TRBV9 and J is TRBJ1-5; the match to TRBD1 covers 9 bases. This TCR came from a man aged 18 to 29 in good health. The CDR3 region is CASSQGTGNNQPQHF. CDR3 in DNA: TGTGCCAGCAGCCAGGGGACAGGGAATAATCAGCCCCAGCATTTT.